This T cell receptor (beta chain) emerged from a study of control samples from healthy donors and cancer patients. Profiling relied on immunoSEQ multiplex PCR, and the TCRdb table lists in-frame clones only, not all of them. The repertoire has 100,000 to 150,000 clones, more than 85% of them found once; the top ten carry around 1.8%. V shed 4 bases, J shed 2 bases, and the junction held 4 bases outside the gene matches. The CDR3 is made up of 14 amino acids. Germline V CDR1 and CDR2: LGHDT, YNNKEL (reference sequence). This sequence was found in a man aged 18-30 years in good health. The V call is TRBV3-1 (or the pseudogene TRBV3-2), the J call TRBJ1-1; 7 positions match TRBD1. The sample taken for sequencing was blood. The CDR3 nucleotides are TGTGCCAGCAGCCTACGACAGGGCAACACTGAAGCTTTCTTT. It translates to CASSLRQGNTEAFF.